This TCR beta chain was captured in a study of beta chain features in type 1 diabetes. Overall study context: Examination of sorted cells across all samples involved around 110 million cells. Study outcomes and limitations: Type 1 diabetes patients showed fewer insertions and more deletions at VDJ junctions. Any HLA type influence on TCRB rearrangement was left unresolved here. Shorter TCRB CDR3s, moderately but significantly so, were found in Type 1 diabetes patients in all four CD4+ subsets.

V dropped 4 bases and J dropped 9 bases, with 19 bases sitting between them. The CDR3 covers 15 residues. Germline V gene sequence: CDR1 KGHSH, CDR2 LQKENI. This clone was seen only a few times. Its target is unknown. Sequenced material consisted of expressed TCRB transcripts (all of the isolated RNA was reverse transcribed). Millions of reads, on average, came from each naive, central memory and regulatory T cell sample. Only in-frame clones appear in the TCRdb table, and some are missing; sequencing was by immunoSEQ multiplex PCR. This table holds about 270,000 clones, 13% to 15% found once. The specimen was naive CD4+ T cells from blood. This sequence joins TRBV18 and TRBJ2-1, with D tentatively TRBD2 (6 bases). This TCR came from a man younger than 45 with type 1 diabetes. The CDR3: CASSQLGTGSSEQFF. The CDR3 DNA sequence: TGTGCCAGCTCACAACTCGGGACTGGCAGCTCTGAGCAGTTCTTC. Variable domain in full (rest from reference TRBV18 and TRBJ2-1): NAGVMQNPRHLVRRRGQEARLRCSPMKGHSHVYWYRQLPEEGLKFMVYLQKENIIDESGMPKERFSAEFPKEGPSILRIQQVVRGDSAAYFCASSQLGTGSSEQFFGPGTRLTVL.